What follows is one TCR beta chain and its context. Profiled with immunoSEQ multiplex PCR; TCRdb holds only in-frame clones, not every one. The table records around 150,000 clones, roughly 89% of them present only once. This sample stems from a study of control samples from healthy donors and cancer patients. V was pared by 2 bases and J by 0 bases, with 13 bases between. In germline, CDR1 is MDHEN, CDR2 SYDVKM. This CDR3 region has 16 residues. J is TRBJ2-5 and V is TRBV28; D assignment may be TRBD1 or TRBD2 (6 bases each). The TCR was taken from a man in his thirties or forties in good health. The sequenced sample was blood. CDR3 nucleotides: TGTGCCAGCAGTTTAAGGGGGAGGACTCACCAAGAGACCCAGTACTTC. It is translated as CASSLRGRTHQETQYF.